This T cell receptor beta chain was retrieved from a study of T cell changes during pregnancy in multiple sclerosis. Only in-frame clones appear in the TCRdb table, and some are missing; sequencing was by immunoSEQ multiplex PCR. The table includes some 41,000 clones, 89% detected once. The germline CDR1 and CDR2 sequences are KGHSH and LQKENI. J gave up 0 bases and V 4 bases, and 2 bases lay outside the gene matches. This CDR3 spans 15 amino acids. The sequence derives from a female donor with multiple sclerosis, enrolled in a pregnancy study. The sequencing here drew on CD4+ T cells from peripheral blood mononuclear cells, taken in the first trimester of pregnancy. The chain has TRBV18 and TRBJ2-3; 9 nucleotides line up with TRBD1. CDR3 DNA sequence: TGTGCCAGCTCACTGGGGACAGGGAGCACAGATACGCAGTATTTT. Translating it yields CASSLGTGSTDTQYF.